The 3 T cell receptor beta chains below were found in one sample sequenced in a study of blood T cell repertoires in COVID-19. Profiling relied on immunoSEQ multiplex PCR, and the TCRdb table lists in-frame clones only, not all of them. The sample holds around 400,000 clones, roughly 90% seen once. Sequencing was performed on peripheral blood. Every receptor here comes from a man aged 40-49 years with acute or convalescent COVID-19.

DNA of the CDR3: TGTGCCAGCAGCGCCACAGGGGTCGGCTATGGCTACACCTTC. Amino acids: CASSATGVGYGYTF. This chain joins TRBV11-2 and TRBJ1-2, with 7 bases that match TRBD1. The germline V gene has CDR1 SGHAT and CDR2 FQNNGV. J was trimmed by 4 bases and V by 5 bases; bases with no gene match: 7. This CDR3 has 14 amino acids.

The rearrangement uses TRBV5-1 and TRBJ1-1; a possible D gene is TRBD1 (5 bases). Germline V gene sequence: CDR1 SGHRS, CDR2 YFSETQ. V was cut by 4 bases and J by 1 base, with 8 bases left in between. This CDR3 is built from 13 residues. In DNA form, the CDR3 reads TGCGCCAGCAGCGGTCAGGGGAACACTGAAGCTTTCTTT. Translation gives CASSGQGNTEAFF. The entire variable domain, with the rest obtained from reference TRBV5-1 and TRBJ1-1, is as follows: KAGVTQTPRYLIKTRGQQVTLSCSPISGHRSVSWYQQTPGQGLQFLFEYFSETQRNKGNFPGRFSGRQFSNSRSEMNVSTLELGDSALYLCASSGQGNTEAFFGQGTRLTVV.

The V and J genes are TRBV7-3 and TRBJ1-2; 9 bases align to TRBD1. From germline, CDR1 is SGHTA and CDR2 FQGTGA. J lost 8 bases, V lost 5 bases, and 6 bases had no gene match. The CDR3 totals 13 residues. CDR3: CASSPRQGGGYTF. The CDR3 DNA reads as TGTGCCAGCAGCCCCAGACAGGGGGGCGGCTACACCTTC.